The next 16 T cell receptor beta chains were all read from a single sample in a study of blood T cell repertoires in COVID-19. The method was immunoSEQ multiplex PCR; TCRdb's version includes in-frame clones alone and lacks a portion of them. The sample carries some 88,000 clones, around 79% recorded once. Material: peripheral blood. These receptors came from a human donor in a cohort sampled during active COVID-19.

The CDR3 here is CASSSQGDTQYF. The CDR3 coding sequence is TGTGCCAGCAGCTCACAGGGCGATACGCAGTATTTT. The chain is built from TRBV7-2 and TRBJ2-3, with TRBD1 as a possible D gene (6 bases). This CDR3 region has 12 residues. V was trimmed by 4 bases and J by 6 bases, leaving 8 bases between them. CDR1 SGHTA and CDR2 FQGNSA come from the germline V gene.

V gene TRBV30 combines with J gene TRBJ1-5; a possible D gene is TRBD1 (6 bases). Germline V CDR1 and CDR2: GTSNPN, SVGIG (reference sequence). The CDR3 has 16 residues. V was shortened by 2 bases and J by 0 bases, with 14 bases between the two germline ends. In DNA form, the CDR3 reads TGTGCCTGGAGTAAGGGGGGGGCGGGTAGCAATCAGCCCCAGCATTTT. Protein sequence: CAWSKGGAGSNQPQHF.

The chain recombines TRBV5-4 with TRBJ2-2, with D possibly being TRBD1 (6 bases). Germline values: CDR1 SGHNT, CDR2 YYREEE (reference sequence). The V gene lost 4 bases and the J gene lost 6 bases, with 10 bases spanning the gap. The CDR3 has 13 amino acids. CDR3 nucleotide sequence: TGTGCCAGCAGCGCGGACAGCCCCGGGGAGCTGTTTTTT. It encodes CASSADSPGELFF.

The chain uses TRBV6-5 and TRBJ1-4, with D hard to call. V shed 2 bases and J shed 7 bases, with 14 bases lying between them. Germline assignment: CDR1 MNHEY and CDR2 SVGAGI. The CDR3 is 15 amino acids. Written as DNA, the CDR3 is TGTGCCAGCAGTTACGGATGGAGGCAGAGTGAAAAACTGTTTTTT. Amino acids: CASSYGWRQSEKLFF.

The V call is TRBV5-1, the J call TRBJ1-1; 11 nucleotides match TRBD1. The CDR3 contains 14 residues. The germline V gene has CDR1 SGHRS and CDR2 YFSETQ. V lost 4 bases, J lost 8 bases, and 7 bases stayed unmatched. CDR3 in amino acids: CASSTGTGGIEAFF. CDR3 nucleotide sequence: TGCGCCAGCAGCACCGGGACAGGGGGGATAGAAGCTTTCTTT.

The rearrangement links TRBV11-2 to TRBJ2-1; 10 bases are shared with TRBD2. This CDR3 is built from 15 residues. With 2 bases clipped from V and 6 bases from J, the junction kept 4 bases outside the gene matches. The germline gives CDR1 SGHAT, CDR2 FQNNGV. The chain's CDR3 is CASSLSGRAANEQFF. The CDR3 coding sequence is TGTGCCAGCAGCTTAAGCGGGAGGGCCGCCAATGAGCAGTTCTTC.

DNA for the CDR3: TGTGCCAGCAGCTTAGATCTTTTTCTAGCGGGAGCCCGGCAGTTCTTC. Translation gives CASSLDLFLAGARQFF. The rearrangement links TRBV11-2 to TRBJ2-1; 10 bases are shared with TRBD2. The CDR3 runs to 16 residues. Germline CDR1 reads SGHAT; CDR2 reads FQNNGV. The V gene end was trimmed by 0 bases and the J gene end by 12 bases; junction bases not matched to a gene: 11.

This rearrangement joins TRBV5-4 to TRBJ1-3; TRBD1 is a possible D gene (6 bases). This CDR3 is built from 14 residues. From germline, CDR1 is SGHNT and CDR2 YYREEE (reference sequence). The V end lost 4 bases, the J end lost 4 bases, and 12 bases lay between the germline ends. The CDR3 bases are TGTGCCAGCAGCACCGGGCAGGGGGGAAACACCATATATTTT. Its protein product is CASSTGQGGNTIYF.

This clone turned up a few times. The J gene is TRBJ2-5, the V gene TRBV5-1; tentative D call: TRBD1 (6 bases). V lost 6 bases, J lost 5 bases, and 14 bases lay in between. The CDR3 length is 13 residues. CDR1 SGHRS and CDR2 YFSETQ come from the germline V gene. CDR3 nucleotide sequence: TGCGCCAGCAACAACAGGGTAGGGGAGACCCAGTACTTC. Protein product: CASNNRVGETQYF.

The J gene is TRBJ2-7, the V gene TRBV7-9, with TRBD1 matching over 7 bases. The CDR3 spans 12 residues. Trimming took 8 bases from V and 3 from J; bases not matched to a gene: 4. Germline V gives CDR1 SEHNR, CDR2 FQNEAQ (reference sequence). CDR3 DNA sequence: TGTGCCAGCCAAGGACAGGACTACGAGCAGTACTTC. Translating gives CASQGQDYEQYF. Supplemented by reference TRBV7-9 and TRBJ2-7, the full variable domain reads DTGVSQNPRHKITKRGQNVTFRCDPISEHNRLYWYRQTLGQGPEFLTYFQNEAQLEKSRLLSDRFSAERPKGSFSTLEIQRTEQGDSAMYLCASQGQDYEQYFGPGTRLTVT.

The V call is TRBV5-4, the J call TRBJ2-2; the D is unclear. This CDR3 contains 15 residues. The V gene's germline CDR1 is SGHNT and CDR2 YYREEE (reference sequence). V shed 0 bases and J shed 4 bases, with 10 bases lying between them. CDR3 loop: CASSLDPEATGELFF. DNA of the CDR3: TGTGCCAGCAGCTTGGACCCAGAGGCCACCGGGGAGCTGTTTTTT.

The chain couples TRBV12-3 or TRBV12-4 to TRBJ2-5, with a possible D match to TRBD2 (5 bases). Trimming cost V 5 bases and J 5 bases, with 6 bases left between them. The CDR3 runs to 11 residues. This chain's CDR3 is CASSPGETQYF. CDR3 nucleotides: TGTGCCAGCAGTCCGGGGGAGACCCAGTACTTC.

For this clone: This CDR3 is also generated by other DNA sequences in the sample. The chain has TRBV19 and TRBJ2-1; D possibly corresponds to TRBD1 (6 bases). V shed 2 bases and J shed 0 bases, with 11 bases lying between them. The CDR3 is made up of 16 amino acids. Germline-derived CDR1 and CDR2 are LNHDA and SQIVND (reference sequence). The CDR3 DNA reads TGTGCCAGTAGTATAACCGGACAGATCTCCTACAATGAGCAGTTCTTC. This encodes CASSITGQISYNEQFF.

This rearrangement joins TRBV19 to TRBJ2-2, with 11 bases lining up with TRBD1. In germline, CDR1 is LNHDA, CDR2 SQIVND (reference sequence). Trimming at V came to 5 bases and at J to 5 bases, leaving 10 bases not matched to a gene. The CDR3 runs 17 residues. CDR3 sequence: CASSPSFGTGGTGELFF. CDR3 coding DNA: TGTGCCAGTAGTCCGTCCTTCGGGACAGGGGGGACCGGGGAGCTGTTTTTT.

The CDR3 region has the DNA TGTGCCAGCAGCTCCCACACGGGGAGCACAGATACGCAGTATTTT. This sequence encodes CASSSHTGSTDTQYF. This sequence joins TRBV7-9 and TRBJ2-3; possible D gene TRBD2, 5 bases. Germline assignment: CDR1 SEHNR and CDR2 FQNEAQ (reference sequence). Trimming removed 4 bases at V and 0 bases at J, with 11 bases between. The CDR3 covers 15 residues.

This clone showed up just a few times. V and J are TRBV14 and TRBJ1-4, with TRBD1 as a possible D gene (6 bases). V lost 0 bases to trimming and J lost 7 bases, with 12 bases between them. From germline, CDR1 is SGHDN and CDR2 FVKESK. The CDR3 runs 15 residues. This CDR3 is CASSQEGGPGEKLFF. The CDR3 DNA is TGTGCCAGCAGCCAAGAGGGGGGGCCTGGTGAAAAACTGTTTTTT.